Each of the 4 T cell receptor beta chains below was sequenced from the same sample in a study of PD-L1 blockade in urothelial cancer. Generated by immunoSEQ multiplex PCR, the TCRdb table keeps only in-frame clones and is missing some. The repertoire consists of 90,000 to 120,000 clones, with about 91% occurring once and the leading ten covering 0.7% to 0.95%. Sequencing used PBMCs, obtained around atezolizumab (anti-PD-L1) treatment. Every receptor here comes from a woman older than 75 with urothelial cancer.

The chain couples TRBV6-9 to TRBJ1-5, with a weak D call TRBD1 (5 bases). V lost 0 bases and J 8 bases, leaving 14 bases between the germline ends. The germline V gene encodes CDR1 MNHGY and CDR2 SVAAGI. The CDR3 runs 15 residues. In DNA form, the CDR3 reads TGTGCCAGCAGTTATTCAGGGCAGGGTAACAAGCCCCAGCATTTT. It translates to CASSYSGQGNKPQHF.

V usage is TRBV27 and J usage is TRBJ2-7; 10 nucleotides line up with TRBD1. The ends lost 6 bases at V and 4 bases at J; junction bases unmatched: 3. CDR1 and CDR2 from the germline V gene are MNHEY and SMNVEV (reference sequence). The CDR3 covers 13 residues. CDR3 coding DNA: TGTGCCAGCAGGACAGGGGGCGGTTACGAGCAGTACTTC. Translated, it gives CASRTGGGYEQYF.

The chain carries TRBV19 and TRBJ1-5; 9 bases agree with TRBD1. V lost 3 bases, J lost 7 bases, and 4 bases stayed unmatched. The CDR3 sequence is 14 residues long. Germline V gene sequence: CDR1 LNHDA, CDR2 SQIVND (reference sequence). Here the CDR3 reads CASSMGQGGQPQHF. CDR3 sequence (DNA): TGTGCCAGTAGTATGGGACAGGGCGGACAGCCCCAGCATTTT.

The chain couples TRBV19 to TRBJ2-2, with TRBD2 as a possible D gene (6 bases). V shed 1 base and J shed 7 bases, with 7 bases lying between them. Germline V gene sequence: CDR1 LNHDA, CDR2 SQIVND (reference sequence). This CDR3 has 13 amino acids. For the CDR3, the DNA is TGTGCCAGTAGTATAGGGGAGGACGGGGAGCTGTTTTTT. It is translated as CASSIGEDGELFF.